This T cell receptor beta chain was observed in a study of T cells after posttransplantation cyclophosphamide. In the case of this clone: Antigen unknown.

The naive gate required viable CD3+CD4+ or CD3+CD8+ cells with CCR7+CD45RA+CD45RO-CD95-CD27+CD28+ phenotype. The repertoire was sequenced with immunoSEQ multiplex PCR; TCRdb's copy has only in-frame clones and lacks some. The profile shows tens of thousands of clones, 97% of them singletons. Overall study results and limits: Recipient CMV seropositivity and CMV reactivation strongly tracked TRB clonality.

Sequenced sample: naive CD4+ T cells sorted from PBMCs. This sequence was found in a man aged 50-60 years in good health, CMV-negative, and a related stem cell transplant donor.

CDR3 loop: CASSPDIHNYGYTF. In nucleotides, the CDR3 is TGTGCCAGCTCACCAGACATCCATAACTATGGCTACACCTTC. The chain links TRBV18 to TRBJ1-2; D not certain. The ends were cut back, 2 bases at V and 1 base at J, with 8 bases in the middle. This CDR3 has 14 residues. Germline assignment: CDR1 KGHSH and CDR2 LQKENI.